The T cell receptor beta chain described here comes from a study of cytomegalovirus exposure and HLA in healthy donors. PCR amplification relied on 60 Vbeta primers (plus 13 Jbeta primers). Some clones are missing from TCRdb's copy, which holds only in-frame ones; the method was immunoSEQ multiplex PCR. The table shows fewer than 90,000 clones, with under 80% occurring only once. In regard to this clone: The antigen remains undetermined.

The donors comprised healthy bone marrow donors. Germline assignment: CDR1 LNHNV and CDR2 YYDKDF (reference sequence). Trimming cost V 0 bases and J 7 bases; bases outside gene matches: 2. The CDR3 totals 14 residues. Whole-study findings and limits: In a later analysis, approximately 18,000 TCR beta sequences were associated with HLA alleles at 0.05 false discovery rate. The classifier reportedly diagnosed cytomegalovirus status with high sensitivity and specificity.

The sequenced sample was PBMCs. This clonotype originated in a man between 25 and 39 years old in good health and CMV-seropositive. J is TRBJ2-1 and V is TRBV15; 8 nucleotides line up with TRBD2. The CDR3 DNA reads TGTGCCACCAGCAGAGAAGGACTAGCAAATGAGCAGTTCTTC. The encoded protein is CATSREGLANEQFF.